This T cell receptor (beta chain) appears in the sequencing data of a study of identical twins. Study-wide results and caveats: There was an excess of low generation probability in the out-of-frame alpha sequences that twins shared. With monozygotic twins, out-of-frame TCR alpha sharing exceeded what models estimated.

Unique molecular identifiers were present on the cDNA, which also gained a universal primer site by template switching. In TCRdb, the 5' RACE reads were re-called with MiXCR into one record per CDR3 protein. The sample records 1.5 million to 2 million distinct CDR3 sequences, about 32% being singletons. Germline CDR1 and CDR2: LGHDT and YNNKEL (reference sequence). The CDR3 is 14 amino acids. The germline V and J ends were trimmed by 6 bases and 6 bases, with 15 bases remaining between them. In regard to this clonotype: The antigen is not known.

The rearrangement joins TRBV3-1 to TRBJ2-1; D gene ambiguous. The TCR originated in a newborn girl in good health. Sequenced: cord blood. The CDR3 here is CASRIRLEVNEQFF. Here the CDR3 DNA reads TGTGCCAGCAGGATCCGCCTAGAGGTCAATGAGCAGTTCTTC.